Listed below are T cell receptor beta chains from one sample, sequenced in a study of T cells in Graves' hyperthyroidism and ophthalmopathy. MiXCR was run by TCRdb on the multiplex PCR reads, yielding one entry per CDR3 protein. The sample yields approximately 260,000 distinct CDR3 sequences, 13% to 15% seen once. Input material: blood. These receptors originate from a woman in her fifties or sixties with Graves' hyperthyroidism that later progressed to Graves' ophthalmopathy. Both conserved end residues are part of each CDR3. Each record gives: clone size, V gene, J gene, D gene, CDR3 protein, CDR3 DNA. D genes are given only for firm matches. Some rows mark clone size as missing; the rest say once, few, many or name a class of expanded clone.

many	TRBV6-5	TRBJ1-3	.	CASSYAAAGGNTIYF	TGTGCCAGCAGTTACGCCGCCGCCGGTGGAAACACCATATATTTT
many	TRBV20-1	TRBJ2-1	.	CSAIHRDPSSYNEQFF	TGCAGTGCTATACACCGGGACCCAAGCTCCTACAATGAGCAGTTCTTC
.	TRBV19	TRBJ1-1	.	CASSTSVRPTEAFF	TGTGCCAGTAGTACTTCGGTCAGACCCACTGAAGCTTTCTTT
many	TRBV20-1	TRBJ2-3	TRBD2	CSARGASGSTDTQYF	TGCAGTGCTAGAGGGGCTAGCGGGTCCACAGATACGCAGTATTTT
.	TRBV10-3	TRBJ2-1	TRBD2	CAIREGLAGSEQFF	TGTGCCATCAGAGAGGGACTAGCGGGCAGCGAGCAGTTCTTC
.	TRBV6-1	TRBJ2-7	TRBD1	CASQTQLTGGYEQYF	TGTGCCAGTCAGACTCAATTGACAGGGGGATACGAGCAGTACTTC
few	TRBV25-1	TRBJ1-2	TRBD1	CASSSSQGVYGYTF	TGTGCCAGCAGTTCCTCACAGGGGGTCTATGGCTACACCTTC
many	TRBV5-1	TRBJ2-1	.	CASSLGRPQNEQFF	TGCGCCAGCAGCTTGGGGAGGCCCCAAAATGAGCAGTTCTTC
many	TRBV20-1	TRBJ2-5	TRBD1	CSARRGRETQYF	TGCAGTGCTCGCAGGGGGCGAGAGACCCAGTACTTC
many	TRBV5-1	TRBJ2-5	.	CASSDGGGGQETQYF	TGCGCCAGCAGTGACGGTGGGGGCGGCCAAGAGACCCAGTACTTC
many	TRBV20-1	TRBJ2-7	.	CSARGGVAYEQYF	TGCAGTGCTAGAGGGGGGGTAGCCTACGAGCAGTACTTC
many	TRBV13	TRBJ2-1	TRBD2	CASSPTLAVVNNEQFF	TGTGCCAGCAGCCCAACCCTAGCGGTGGTTAACAATGAGCAGTTCTTC
once	TRBV20-1	TRBJ2-5	TRBD2	CSARDLAGGRGETQYF	TGCAGTGCTAGAGATCTAGCGGGAGGGCGCGGGGAGACCCAGTACTTC
few	TRBV6-6	TRBJ2-7	.	CASSYRTLDYEQYF	TGTGCCAGCAGTTACAGGACCCTAGACTACGAGCAGTACTTC
many	TRBV3-1	TRBJ2-1	.	CASSPSGRAARDNEQFF	TGTGCCAGCAGCCCTTCGGGACGGGCGGCGAGGGACAATGAGCAGTTCTTC
many	TRBV20-1	TRBJ2-3	.	CSASADLGSTDTQYF	TGCAGTGCTTCCGCCGACCTTGGAAGCACAGATACGCAGTATTTT
many	TRBV2	TRBJ2-1	TRBD1	CASSEGSGGAYNEQFF	TGTGCCAGCAGTGAAGGGTCAGGGGGCGCTTACAATGAGCAGTTCTTC
many	TRBV3-1	TRBJ1-1	TRBD1	CASSQGTGGGTEAFF	TGTGCCAGCAGCCAAGGGACAGGGGGAGGGACTGAAGCTTTCTTT
.	TRBV5-4	TRBJ2-1	.	CASSLALTSNNEQFF	TGTGCCAGCAGCTTGGCCCTCACTTCCAACAATGAGCAGTTCTTC
many	TRBV6-1	TRBJ2-2	.	CASTETRDGELFF	TGTGCCAGCACAGAGACGAGGGACGGGGAGCTGTTTTTT
.	TRBV7-2	TRBJ1-5	TRBD1	CASSQTGVQPQHF	TGTGCCAGCAGCCAGACAGGGGTTCAGCCCCAGCATTTT
many	TRBV28	TRBJ1-1	.	CATGEAFF	TGTGCCACCGGCGAAGCTTTCTTT
many	TRBV28	TRBJ2-2	TRBD2	CASLPLPGRASGELFF	TGTGCCAGCTTACCACTCCCCGGGAGGGCCAGCGGGGAGCTGTTTTTT
.	TRBV29-1	TRBJ2-2	TRBD2	CSVEATSGRGTGELFF	TGCAGCGTTGAGGCTACTAGCGGGAGGGGCACCGGGGAGCTGTTTTTT
few	TRBV20-1	TRBJ2-7	.	CSAATEVFSYEQYF	TGCAGTGCTGCCACCGAGGTGTTCTCCTACGAGCAGTACTTC
.	TRBV20-1	TRBJ1-5	.	CSITKDARQPQHF	TGCAGTATCACAAAGGACGCCCGCCAGCCCCAGCATTTT
many	TRBV18	TRBJ2-3	.	CASSPSRDNTDTQYF	TGTGCCAGCTCACCAAGTCGGGACAACACAGATACGCAGTATTTT
many	TRBV7-6	TRBJ2-5	.	CASSLMGGGETQYF	TGTGCCAGCAGCTTAATGGGAGGGGGGGAGACCCAGTACTTC
.	TRBV14	TRBJ2-2	TRBD2	CASSQGYSGRTGELFF	TGTGCCAGCAGCCAAGGGTATAGCGGGAGAACCGGGGAGCTGTTTTTT
many	TRBV28	TRBJ1-4	.	CASSLRGAATNEKLFF	TGTGCCAGCAGTTTAAGGGGGGCTGCAACTAATGAAAAACTGTTTTTT
many	TRBV19	TRBJ1-5	.	CASSIEGHRANQPQHF	TGTGCCAGTAGTATAGAGGGGCACAGGGCCAATCAGCCCCAGCATTTT
.	TRBV7-8	TRBJ2-3	.	CASSLRGHTDTQYF	TGTGCCAGCAGCTTAAGAGGCCACACAGATACGCAGTATTTT
.	TRBV2	TRBJ1-6	.	CASSEVGDNSPLHF	TGTGCCAGCAGTGAAGTAGGGGATAATTCACCCCTCCACTTT
many	TRBV3-1	TRBJ1-5	.	CASSLGDYQPQHF	TGTGCCAGCAGCCTAGGTGACTATCAGCCCCAGCATTTT
many	TRBV13	TRBJ2-1	.	CASSSKLDFQGEQFF	TGTGCCAGCAGTTCCAAATTGGACTTCCAAGGCGAGCAGTTCTTC
many	TRBV2	TRBJ2-7	TRBD1	CASRVRTGGYEQYF	TGTGCCAGCAGAGTTAGGACAGGGGGCTACGAGCAGTACTTC
.	TRBV16	TRBJ2-7	.	CASSPSFGGYEQYF	TGTGCCAGCAGCCCCTCATTTGGGGGCTACGAGCAGTACTTC
.	TRBV10-3	TRBJ1-1	.	CAIRGATDPNTEAFF	TGTGCCATCCGGGGGGCCACAGACCCTAACACTGAAGCTTTCTTT
many	TRBV10-3	TRBJ2-5	.	CAISTGRETQYF	TGTGCCATCAGTACAGGGAGGGAGACCCAGTACTTC
few	TRBV5-1	TRBJ2-1	.	CASSFEDSKQFF	TGCGCCAGCAGCTTTGAAGACTCCAAGCAGTTCTTC
many	TRBV27	TRBJ1-3	TRBD1	CASSLSPPDRGRGNTIYF	TGTGCCAGCAGTTTATCCCCCCCGGACAGGGGGAGAGGAAACACCATATATTTT
many	TRBV7-3	TRBJ1-1	.	CASSNYRNTEAFF	TGTGCCAGCAGCAATTACAGGAACACTGAAGCTTTCTTT
many	TRBV5-1	TRBJ2-7	TRBD2	CASSLEAGTSGSYEQYF	TGCGCCAGCAGCTTGGAAGCCGGGACTAGCGGGAGTTACGAGCAGTACTTC
.	TRBV25-1	TRBJ2-1	TRBD2	CASSEPGISGKFVQFF	TGTGCCAGCAGTGAACCCGGGATTAGCGGGAAATTTGTGCAGTTCTTC
.	TRBV5-1	TRBJ1-5	.	CASSLGAGAGNQPQHF	TGCGCCAGCAGCTTGGGGGCAGGGGCGGGCAATCAGCCCCAGCATTTT
.	TRBV29-1	TRBJ2-7	.	CSVGGLYYEQCF	TGCAGCGTTGGGGGACTTTACTACGAGCAGTGCTTC
many	TRBV5-1	TRBJ1-2	.	CASSYDSANYGYTF	TGCGCCAGCAGCTATGACTCCGCTAACTATGGCTACACCTTC
many	TRBV27	TRBJ1-2	.	CASSLYTGAQGNYGYTF	TGTGCCAGCAGTTTATATACCGGGGCCCAAGGGAACTATGGCTACACCTTC
many	TRBV28	TRBJ1-1	.	CASSLRFGGGTEAFF	TGTGCCAGCAGTTTACGGTTTGGGGGCGGCACTGAAGCTTTCTTT
.	TRBV28	TRBJ2-7	TRBD1	CASRIGQGYSYEQYF	TGTGCCAGCAGGATCGGACAGGGGTACTCCTACGAGCAGTACTTC
.	TRBV19	TRBJ2-7	TRBD1	CASSRRGGASPYEQYF	TGTGCCAGTAGTAGAAGAGGGGGCGCGAGCCCCTACGAGCAGTACTTC
many	TRBV28	TRBJ1-2	.	CASSLSRGGDGYTF	TGTGCCAGCAGTTTATCTCGGGGGGGCGATGGCTACACCTTC
many	TRBV5-1	TRBJ1-2	TRBD1	CASSLDTGGAGGYTF	TGCGCCAGCAGCTTGGATACAGGGGGCGCGGGAGGCTACACCTTC
few	TRBV15	TRBJ1-6	.	CATSSAGYLHF	TGTGCCACCAGCTCCGCAGGGTACCTCCACTTT
few	TRBV9	TRBJ2-1	.	CASSVTSGDEQFF	TGTGCCAGCAGCGTGACCTCAGGGGATGAGCAGTTCTTC
many	TRBV2	TRBJ2-7	.	CATEEASSYEQYF	TGTGCCACTGAGGAGGCCAGCTCCTACGAGCAGTACTTC
many	TRBV7-2	TRBJ2-7	TRBD2	CASSSWTSGRSDEQYF	TGTGCCAGCAGCTCATGGACTAGCGGGAGGAGCGACGAGCAGTACTTC